A selection of T cell receptor beta chains follows, all from one sample in a study of cytomegalovirus exposure and HLA in healthy donors. Sequencing used immunoSEQ multiplex PCR; TCRdb keeps in-frame clones, though not all of them. The sample holds around 150,000 clones; more than 60% are singletons and the top ten take less than 3.5%. The source material was PBMCs. The receptor set was obtained from a male donor in good health and CMV-seronegative. Each CDR3 is given with its conserved first and last residue. The order of the fields is CDR3 length, V gene, clone size, J gene, D gene, CDR3 DNA, CDR3 protein. D genes are given only for firm matches. Size tells how often a clone was seen (once, few, many) or the class of an expanded clone, and some rows leave it out.

15	TRBV10-3	few	TRBJ1-1	TRBD1	TGTGCCATCAGGGGGGATAGGGGGCTGCACACTGAAGCTTTCTTT	CAIRGDRGLHTEAFF
17	TRBV14	NA	TRBJ2-1	TRBD2	TGTGCCAGCAGCGTTACTAGCGGGGGTTATGCCTACAATGAGCAGTTCTTC	CASSVTSGGYAYNEQFF
15	TRBV5-1	NA	TRBJ1-1	TRBD1	TGCGCCAGCAGCTCGAACCACAGGGGATTAACTGAAGCTTTCTTT	CASSSNHRGLTEAFF
11	TRBV21-1	NA	TRBJ1-1	NA	TGTGCCAGCAGCACTCACTGCGGCGGTTTCTTT	CASSTHCGGFF
16	TRBV6-6	NA	TRBJ2-2	NA	TGTGCCAGCAGTTTAACAGGGAGTGCGAACACCGGGGAGCTGTTTTTT	CASSLTGSANTGELFF
16	TRBV10-3	NA	TRBJ2-2	NA	TGTGCCCCCCGGGGGGCTCTAAACACGAACACCGGGGAGCTGTTTTTT	CAPRGALNTNTGELFF
14	TRBV9	few	TRBJ1-6	NA	TGTGCCAGCAGCGCCAGGGAATATAATTCACCCCTCCACTTT	CASSAREYNSPLHF
16	TRBV6-5	NA	TRBJ2-4	TRBD2	TGTGCCAGCAGTTACTCCGGGGAGGGCAATGGAAACATTCAGTACTTC	CASSYSGEGNGNIQYF
15	TRBV27	NA	TRBJ2-1	TRBD2	TGTGCCAGCAAACGAACGGGACTAGCCAACAATGAGCAGTTCTTC	CASKRTGLANNEQFF
15	TRBV27	NA	TRBJ1-1	TRBD1	TGTGCCAGCAGCCGTGACAGGGCCCAGGGCACTGAAGCTTTCTTT	CASSRDRAQGTEAFF
15	TRBV29-1	NA	TRBJ2-3	TRBD1	TGCAGCGTTGACGTAAACAGGGGGACGGCAGATACGCAGTATTTT	CSVDVNRGTADTQYF
16	TRBV9	NA	TRBJ1-1	NA	TGTGCCCGCATCCCAAAGAACGCAGAAACGAACACTGAAGCTTTCTTT	CARIPKNAETNTEAFF
17	TRBV5-1	NA	TRBJ2-5	TRBD2	TGCGCCAGCAGCTTGGAACTGGTGTCGGGGGGCCAAGAGACCCAGTACTTC	CASSLELVSGGQETQYF
16	TRBV9	NA	TRBJ1-4	NA	TGTGCCAGCAGCCCTCGGGACATTGCAACTAATGAAAAACTGTTTTTT	CASSPRDIATNEKLFF
15	TRBV5-1	NA	TRBJ2-7	TRBD1	TGCGCCAGCAGCTTTGGGGGGACAGGGGCCTACGAGCAGTACTTC	CASSFGGTGAYEQYF
15	TRBV2	NA	TRBJ2-5	TRBD2	TGTGCCAGCAGTCTAGCGGGAGTGGTCGGAAAGACCCAGTACTTC	CASSLAGVVGKTQYF
15	TRBV10-3	NA	TRBJ1-3	TRBD1	TGTGCCATCAGAGAAGGACAGGGGGCTGGAAACACCATATATTTT	CAIREGQGAGNTIYF
13	TRBV14	NA	TRBJ1-1	NA	TGTGCCAGCAGCCAAGAGATGGCGGCTGAAGCTTTCTTT	CASSQEMAAEAFF
13	TRBV27	NA	TRBJ2-7	NA	TGTGCCAGCAGTTCACGACAGATCTACGAGCAGTACTTC	CASSSRQIYEQYF
12	TRBV5-1	few	TRBJ1-2	NA	TGCGCCAGCAGCCGAGATCCAGGGGTTAACACCTTC	CASSRDPGVNTF
14	TRBV15	NA	TRBJ2-7	TRBD1	TGTGCCACCAGCAGAAGACAGGGGTCCCCCGAGCAGTACTTC	CATSRRQGSPEQYF
16	TRBV29-1	NA	TRBJ1-2	TRBD1	TGCAGCGTTGATCGTCGGGACAGCTCCTTTAACTATGGCTACACCTTC	CSVDRRDSSFNYGYTF
16	TRBV5-1	NA	TRBJ1-5	NA	TGCGCCAGCAGCTTGGCCGGGGCCGGGAGTGATCAGCCCCAGCATTTT	CASSLAGAGSDQPQHF
12	TRBV7-9	once	TRBJ1-1	NA	TGTGCCAGCAGCTTAGGCCCCGGGGAAGCTTTCTTT	CASSLGPGEAFF
12	TRBV29-1	NA	TRBJ1-5	TRBD1	TGCAGCGTGGGACAGACCCATCAGCCCCAGCATTTT	CSVGQTHQPQHF
15	TRBV18	NA	TRBJ2-2	TRBD2	TGTGCCAGCTCTGGGGGACTAGCGAACACCGGGGAGCTGTTTTTT	CASSGGLANTGELFF
15	TRBV6-5	NA	TRBJ1-6	NA	TGTGCCAGCAGTTGGAGAAGCTCCTATAATTCACCCCTCCACTTT	CASSWRSSYNSPLHF
15	TRBV29-1	NA	TRBJ1-3	TRBD1	TGCAGCGTACGGAGGGACAGGGCTCCCGGAAACACCATATATTTT	CSVRRDRAPGNTIYF
14	TRBV2	NA	TRBJ2-2	TRBD2	TGTGCCAGCAGACTAGCGGGAAACACCGGGGAGCTGTTTTTT	CASRLAGNTGELFF
16	TRBV4-1	NA	TRBJ2-2	TRBD2	TGCGCCAGCAGCCTAACCCCCGGGGGGGCGGCCGGGGAGCTGTTTTTT	CASSLTPGGAAGELFF
13	TRBV14	once	TRBJ2-3	NA	TGTGCCAGCAGGGTTAGCGGCACAGATACGCAGTATTTT	CASRVSGTDTQYF
13	TRBV7-8	NA	TRBJ2-1	NA	TGTGCCAGCAGCCGCGGGATGAACAATGAGCAGTTCTTC	CASSRGMNNEQFF
16	TRBV9	NA	TRBJ1-3	NA	TGTGCCAGCAGCGTAGGCGGGGTTACTTCTGGAAACACCATATATTTT	CASSVGGVTSGNTIYF
15	TRBV10-3	few	TRBJ2-6	TRBD2	TGTGCCATCGGGCCTGGGGGGGCTGGGGCCAACGTCCTGACTTTC	CAIGPGGAGANVLTF
16	TRBV18	once	TRBJ2-3	NA	TGTGCCAGCTCACCATGGGGAGGGGGACTCACAGATACGCAGTATTTT	CASSPWGGGLTDTQYF
15	TRBV19	NA	TRBJ1-5	NA	TGTGCCAGTCGCGAGGCGAGGAAAAGCAATCAGCCCCAGCATTTT	CASREARKSNQPQHF
18	TRBV9	NA	TRBJ2-5	NA	TGTGCCAGCAGCGTAGATCTCCCCGGGGGAGCCCTGAAAGAGACCCAGTACTTC	CASSVDLPGGALKETQYF
12	TRBV10-3	NA	TRBJ2-7	TRBD1	TGTGCCACAAGTCCAGGGGGCTACGAGCAGTACTTC	CATSPGGYEQYF
14	TRBV11-2	NA	TRBJ2-7	TRBD1	TGTGCCAGCAGCTTAGCACAGGGGTTTTACGAGCAGTACTTC	CASSLAQGFYEQYF
14	TRBV7-9	NA	TRBJ1-2	NA	TGTGCCAGCAGCTTAGAGACAAGCCTCTATGGCTACACCTTC	CASSLETSLYGYTF
17	TRBV4-3	NA	TRBJ1-3	NA	TGCGCCAGCAGCCAGGACCCCGCGGGTGGCACTGGAAACACCATATATTTT	CASSQDPAGGTGNTIYF
16	TRBV25-1	NA	TRBJ2-7	TRBD2	TGTGCCAGCAGTGAAGCTGGGCCGGGGGAGGGATACGAGCAGTACTTC	CASSEAGPGEGYEQYF
13	TRBV29-1	few	TRBJ1-2	NA	TGCAGCGTCGTTTTGCCAGGCAACTATGGCTACACCTTC	CSVVLPGNYGYTF
13	TRBV6-6	NA	TRBJ2-4	TRBD2	TGTGCCAGCGCTAGCGGGGGGGTTAACATTCAGTACTTC	CASASGGVNIQYF
12	TRBV5-4	once	TRBJ2-7	NA	TGTGCCAGCAGCCCTCAGGGGGGCGAGCAGTACTTC	CASSPQGGEQYF
14	TRBV29-1	NA	TRBJ2-1	TRBD1	TGCAGCGCGCACAGGGGGCGAGTCTACAATGAGCAGTTCTTC	CSAHRGRVYNEQFF